This T cell receptor (beta chain) was retrieved from a study of T cell responses to AZD1222 COVID-19 vaccine. V was clipped by 4 bases and J by 1 base, with 8 bases between them. The CDR3 covers 14 residues. Germline-derived CDR1 and CDR2 are SGDLS and YYNGEE. Data came from immunoSEQ multiplex PCR; TCRdb stores just in-frame clones and leaves some out. The sample yields 100,000 to 150,000 clones, over 75% seen once. The chain carries TRBV9 and TRBJ2-2; D ambiguous. The receptor was derived from an adult in good health. Specimen: peripheral blood, collected on day 0 of AZD1222 vaccination. CDR3 nucleotide sequence: TGTGCCAGCAGCTCACCCGTGAACACCGGGGAGCTGTTTTTT. Amino acids: CASSSPVNTGELFF.